Given below is one T cell receptor (beta chain) in context. Clones were sequenced by immunoSEQ multiplex PCR, and TCRdb holds only the in-frame ones, with some missing. This table holds almost 85,000 clones, roughly 88% found once. The data belong to a study of control samples from healthy donors and cancer patients. Trimming took off 6 bases at V and 2 bases at J, with 15 bases between the two ends. This CDR3 comprises 15 residues. The germline V gene has CDR1 ENHRY and CDR2 SYGVKD. The chain employs TRBV10-3 and TRBJ2-3, with D possibly matching TRBD2 (5 bases). Sequences were obtained from PBMCs. The TCR was taken from a man between 60 and 70 years old with head and neck cancer. CDR3 in DNA: TGTGCCATCAGAAATCACCGGGATTCCACAGATACGCAGTATTTT. As protein: CAIRNHRDSTDTQYF.